In its sample, the clone carrying this T cell receptor beta chain was seen once. The antigen is unknown. One entry per CDR3 protein results from TCRdb running MiXCR on the RT-PCR reads. Here the sample spans some 20,000 distinct CDR3 sequences, roughly 70% being singletons. The record originates from a study of yellow fever vaccine responses in identical twins. Overall study findings and caveats: Each twin's T cell response to the vaccine was reported to look partly convergent and partly personalized.

The CDR3 is 12 residues long. CDR1 and CDR2 (germline): MNHEY, SMNVEV (reference sequence). Trimming took off 11 bases at V and 1 base at J, with 11 bases between the two ends. The V gene is TRBV27, the J gene TRBJ1-1; D is uncertain. The input for sequencing was T cells from blood (PBMCs), unsorted or a sorted subset (not recorded which), taken before or after yellow fever vaccination (not recorded which). The sequence was collected from a woman aged 18-29 years who received the yellow fever vaccine. The DNA of the CDR3 is TGTGCCGCAGGCAACAAGAACACTGAAGCTTTCTTT. Translated: CAAGNKNTEAFF.